This TCR beta chain was obtained from a study of post-analysis software for immune sequencing data. As for the study in general: Relapsing-remitting, secondary progressive and progressive-relapsing multiple sclerosis were all included among the disease courses. General study points: When the samples were clustered directly with F measure, those that had been prepared in the same batch showed strong co-clustering. Significantly lower normalized Chao1 diversity was seen in multiple sclerosis patients than in controls.

Presence of unique molecular identifiers characterized the TCR beta cDNA libraries. Between about 0.85 and 11 million T cells gave rise to hundreds of thousands of cDNA molecules. TCRdb fed the PCR reads into MiXCR, producing one record per CDR3 protein. This sample carries 380,000 or so distinct CDR3 sequences, roughly 30% of them seen once, and the ten largest clones take around 15%. To note about this clonotype: Its antigen remains unidentified.

The TCR was taken from a girl aged 10 to 17 with multiple sclerosis. Sequencing was carried out using blood.

The DNA of the CDR3 is TGTGCCAGCAGCTTGTCCAGGGGCGGTTCAAGGAACACTGAAGCTTTCTTT. Its protein is CASSLSRGGSRNTEAFF. This rearrangement joins TRBV7-8 to TRBJ1-1, with D maybe TRBD1 (6 bases). CDR3 size: 17 residues. CDR1 SGHVS and CDR2 FQNEAQ come from the germline V gene. Trimming took off 3 bases at V and 1 base at J, with 18 bases between the two ends.